This T cell receptor (beta chain) was identified in a study of control samples from healthy donors and cancer patients. Germline V gives CDR1 KGHSH, CDR2 LQKENI. This CDR3 comprises 16 residues. The V and J ends lost 6 bases and 0 bases respectively, with 12 bases between them. The protocol was immunoSEQ multiplex PCR, while the TCRdb copy is restricted to in-frame clones and leaves out a portion. The sample includes some 80,000 clones, roughly 89% of them seen just once. The chain employs TRBV18 and TRBJ2-6; unclear D gene. This clonotype originated in a man in his fifties or sixties in good health. Sequenced: blood. The CDR3 loop is CASSPDTSSGANVLTF. CDR3 coding DNA: TGTGCCAGCTCGCCCGACACCTCCTCTGGGGCCAACGTCCTGACTTTC.